One sample yielded the 25 T cell receptor beta chains listed below, sequenced in a study of blood T cell repertoires in COVID-19. Generated by immunoSEQ multiplex PCR, the TCRdb table keeps only in-frame clones and is missing some. Of some 20,000 clones in the sample, over 80% were seen once. Sequencing input: peripheral blood. The origin of the receptors is a human donor in a cohort sampled during active COVID-19. The donor label of this sample is uncertain.

The chain carries TRBV7-9 and TRBJ1-2; 9 bases align to TRBD1. J lost 4 bases, V lost 1 base, and 4 bases had no gene match. The germline gives CDR1 SEHNR, CDR2 FQNEAQ (reference sequence). The CDR3 runs to 15 residues. CDR3 region: CASSLGRQGVYGYTF. CDR3 in DNA: TGTGCCAGCAGCTTAGGAAGACAGGGGGTCTATGGCTACACCTTC.

The chain uses TRBV29-1 and TRBJ1-3; maybe TRBD1 (6 bases). The V end was cut by 6 bases, the J end by 2 bases, with 14 bases between. The germline gives CDR1 SQVTM, CDR2 ANQGSEA. The CDR3 runs 14 residues. Here the CDR3 reads CSVGQSGPGNTIYF. CDR3 DNA sequence: TGCAGCGTCGGACAGTCGGGGCCTGGAAACACCATATATTTT.

The chain links TRBV28 to TRBJ1-1; 12 bases map to TRBD1. Trimming cost V 6 bases and J 1 base; bases outside gene matches: 9. Germline values: CDR1 MDHEN, CDR2 SYDVKM. The length of the CDR3 is 17 residues. The CDR3 DNA reads TGTGCCAGCAGCCAACCGGGACAGGGGGCAGGGAACACTGAAGCTTTCTTT. Translating gives CASSQPGQGAGNTEAFF.

The chain combines TRBV6-2 or TRBV6-3 with TRBJ1-2; tentative D call: TRBD1 (6 bases). Germline V gene lookup returns CDR1 MNHEY and CDR2 SVGEGT. This CDR3 comprises 14 residues. The V end lost 6 bases, the J end lost 2 bases, and 13 bases lay between the germline ends. The CDR3 region is CASSPLDRNYGYTF. CDR3 DNA: TGTGCCAGCAGCCCCCTCGACAGGAACTATGGCTACACCTTC.

This chain uses TRBV10-2 with TRBJ2-7; 12 nucleotides line up with TRBD2. The germline gives CDR1 WSHSY, CDR2 SAAADI. The CDR3 has 13 residues. The V and J ends lost 8 bases and 5 bases, in that order; junction bases with no gene match: 4. In nucleotides, the CDR3 is TGCGCCAGCCGACTAGCGGGAGTCAACGAGCAGTACTTC. The encoded protein is CASRLAGVNEQYF.

This chain uses TRBV9 with TRBJ2-2; 9 bases are a match to TRBD2. The V gene's germline CDR1 is SGDLS and CDR2 YYNGEE. J gave up 4 bases and V 2 bases, and 6 bases lay outside the gene matches. The CDR3 is 16 residues long. CDR3 amino acids: CASSVGGTSLTGELFF. The CDR3 nucleotides are TGTGCCAGCAGCGTTGGCGGGACTAGCCTCACCGGGGAGCTGTTTTTT.

V and J are TRBV7-6 and TRBJ2-2; 7 bases map to TRBD2. This CDR3 has 15 residues. Trimming at V came to 5 bases and at J to 3 bases, leaving 6 bases not matched to a gene. Germline values: CDR1 SGHVS, CDR2 FNYEAQ. The DNA of the CDR3 is TGTGCCAGCAGCCCGACTAGCCGCGACACCGGGGAGCTGTTTTTT. Translation gives CASSPTSRDTGELFF. Full variable domain (remainder filled in from reference TRBV7-6 and TRBJ2-2): GAGVSQSPRYKVTKRGQDVALRCDPISGHVSLYWYRQALGQGPEFLTYFNYEAQQDKSGLPNDRFSAERPEGSISTLTIQRTEQRDSAMYRCASSPTSRDTGELFFGEGSRLTVL.

This rearrangement joins TRBV11-3 to TRBJ2-5, with 11 bases aligning to TRBD2. The germline V gene encodes CDR1 SGHNT and CDR2 YENEEA. The CDR3 runs 18 residues. Germline trimming cut 0 bases from V and 1 base from J; bases unmatched to any gene: 7. The CDR3 loop reads CASSLEASGRSIQETQYF. CDR3 in DNA: TGTGCCAGCAGCTTAGAAGCTAGCGGGAGGTCTATCCAAGAGACCCAGTACTTC. Full variable domain (remainder filled in from reference TRBV11-3 and TRBJ2-5): EAGVVQSPRYKIIEKKQPVAFWCNPISGHNTLYWYLQNLGQGPELLIRYENEEAVDDSQLPKDRFSAERLKGVDSTLKIQPAELGDSAVYLCASSLEASGRSIQETQYFGPGTRLLVL.

In this sample, this clone turned up a few times. The chain combines TRBV4-1 with TRBJ2-7; 7 nucleotides match TRBD1. Trimming at V came to 3 bases and at J to 5 bases, leaving 13 bases not matched to a gene. Germline-derived CDR1 and CDR2 are MGHRA and YSYEKL. The CDR3 spans 16 residues. The DNA of the CDR3 is TGCGCCAGCAGCCATCCGGGAAGGGGGCCTGAGAACGAGCAGTACTTC. Amino acids: CASSHPGRGPENEQYF.

CDR3 region: CASSVVGQGLVTDTQYF. As DNA, the CDR3 is TGTGCCAGCAGCGTAGTAGGACAGGGGCTTGTGACAGATACGCAGTATTTT. V usage is TRBV9 and J usage is TRBJ2-3, with TRBD1 identical over 9 bases. The length of the CDR3 is 17 residues. Germline V lookup: CDR1 SGDLS, CDR2 YYNGEE. V was pared by 0 bases and J by 3 bases, with 8 bases of the junction left unmatched. The whole variable domain, remainder taken from reference TRBV9 and TRBJ2-3, is DSGVTQTPKHLITATGQRVTLRCSPRSGDLSVYWYQQSLDQGLQFLIQYYNGEERAKGNILERFSAQQFPDLHSELNLSSLELGDSALYFCASSVVGQGLVTDTQYFGPGTRLTVL.

V and J are TRBV7-9 and TRBJ2-5; TRBD1 aligns across 10 bases. Looked up from germline, CDR1 is SEHNR and CDR2 is FQNEAQ (reference sequence). There are 16 residues in the CDR3. V lost 3 bases, J lost 2 bases, and 6 bases stayed unmatched. The CDR3 is CASSFRDRGSQETQYF. The CDR3 DNA reads TGTGCCAGCAGCTTTCGGGACAGGGGAAGTCAAGAGACCCAGTACTTC. The variable domain in full, with the rest retrieved from reference TRBV7-9 and TRBJ2-5, is DTGVSQNPRHKITKRGQNVTFRCDPISEHNRLYWYRQTLGQGPEFLTYFQNEAQLEKSRLLSDRFSAERPKGSFSTLEIQRTEQGDSAMYLCASSFRDRGSQETQYFGPGTRLLVL.

V is TRBV4-1 and J is TRBJ2-5; 9 bases map to TRBD2. Losses at the gene ends were 3 bases for V and 2 bases for J; bases not matched to a gene: 7. From germline, CDR1 is MGHRA and CDR2 YSYEKL. The CDR3 has 16 residues. The CDR3 region is CASSQLSGSFQETQYF. CDR3 nucleotide sequence: TGCGCCAGCAGCCAGCTTAGCGGGAGTTTTCAAGAGACCCAGTACTTC.

The chain carries TRBV6-5 and TRBJ2-5; 10 nucleotides match TRBD1. CDR1 is MNHEY, CDR2 SVGAGI, per germline. The length of the CDR3 is 16 residues. V lost 4 bases to trimming and J lost 7 bases; unmatched junction nucleotides: 12. The CDR3 sequence is CASSLNPGQGKATQYF. The DNA of the CDR3 is TGTGCCAGCAGTTTAAACCCGGGACAGGGGAAGGCGACCCAGTACTTC.

The chain has TRBV2 and TRBJ1-6; D is undetermined. The CDR3 sequence is 13 residues long. Trimming removed 7 bases at V and 7 bases at J, with 11 bases between. CDR1 and CDR2 (germline): SNHLY, FYNNEI. The CDR3 loop is CASNGGENSPLHF. The CDR3 nucleotides read TGTGCCAGCAACGGCGGTGAGAATTCACCCCTCCACTTT.

The CDR3 nucleotides are TGTGCCTGGAGCCGAGGACAGAACAATCAGCCCCAGCATTTT. This codes for CAWSRGQNNQPQHF. The chain joins TRBV30 to TRBJ1-5, with D maybe TRBD1 (6 bases). Germline V gives CDR1 GTSNPN, CDR2 SVGIG (reference sequence). V shed 3 bases and J shed 3 bases, with 12 bases lying between them. This CDR3 contains 14 residues.

This clone was detected once. V and J are TRBV5-1 and TRBJ2-3; TRBD2 agrees at 13 bases. V gave up 1 base and J gave up 5 bases; unmatched junction bases: 7. The CDR3 runs to 17 residues. CDR1 SGHRS and CDR2 YFSETQ come from the germline V gene. CDR3 in amino acids: CASSLSWGLAGQDTQYF. The CDR3 DNA follows: TGCGCCAGCAGCTTGTCATGGGGACTAGCGGGACAAGATACGCAGTATTTT.

The chain's CDR3 is CASSYTGNSYEQYF. The CDR3 nucleotides read TGCGCCAGCAGCTACACAGGGAACTCCTACGAGCAGTACTTC. The V and J genes are TRBV5-1 and TRBJ2-7, with TRBD1 as a possible D gene (6 bases). Looked up from germline, CDR1 is SGHRS and CDR2 is YFSETQ. The V and J ends lost 3 bases and 0 bases respectively, with 10 bases between them. The CDR3 consists of 14 residues.

The chain carries TRBV6-1 and TRBJ2-2; the match to TRBD1 covers 7 bases. The CDR3 contains 15 residues. Germline V CDR1 and CDR2: MNHNS, SASEGT. With V trimmed by 2 bases and J by 0 bases, 0 bases remained unmatched. The CDR3 region has the DNA TGTGCCAGCAGTGAACAGGGGGCGAACACCGGGGAGCTGTTTTTT. Residues: CASSEQGANTGELFF.

The chain couples TRBV6-4 to TRBJ1-4; 10 nucleotides agree with TRBD1. The V gene's germline CDR1 is MRHNA and CDR2 SNTAGT. The CDR3 contains 17 residues. V shed 0 bases and J 2 bases; nucleotides not matched to a gene: 3. The CDR3 here is CASSDSKTGGTNEKLFF. Written as DNA, the CDR3 is TGTGCCAGCAGTGACTCTAAGACAGGGGGCACTAATGAAAAACTGTTTTTT.

The rearrangement links TRBV28 to TRBJ1-2; D is unresolved. CDR1 is MDHEN, CDR2 SYDVKM, per germline. The V end lost 3 bases, the J end lost 4 bases, and 12 bases lay between the germline ends. The CDR3 is 14 residues long. The CDR3 coding sequence is TGTGCCAGCAGTTTCGGAGGGTATAGCTATGGCTACACCTTC. It encodes CASSFGGYSYGYTF.

The chain is built from TRBV9 and TRBJ2-1, with D possibly being TRBD2 (6 bases). The V gene lost 3 bases and the J gene lost 8 bases, with 15 bases spanning the gap. Germline CDR1 and CDR2: SGDLS and YYNGEE. The CDR3 length is 14 residues. CDR3 sequence reads: CASSATNREYEQFF. The CDR3 DNA is TGTGCCAGCAGCGCCACGAACCGGGAGTATGAGCAGTTCTTC.

The chain links TRBV7-8 to TRBJ2-2, with a possible D match to TRBD2 (6 bases). CDR3 length: 16 residues. Germline V gives CDR1 SGHVS, CDR2 FQNEAQ. V lost 5 bases and J 5 bases, leaving 18 bases between the germline ends. The CDR3 bases are TGTGCCAGCAGCCCCGGGGGTAGGATAGAAACCGGGGAGCTGTTTTTT. Translation: CASSPGGRIETGELFF.

This sequence joins TRBV7-2 and TRBJ2-1; TRBD1 might be the D (6 bases). Trimming left V 3 bases short and J 0 bases short, with 9 bases between. This CDR3 spans 15 amino acids. CDR1 is SGHTA, CDR2 FQGNSA, per germline. The CDR3 DNA is TGTGCCAGCAGCTTTGGGGGCAGCTCCTACAATGAGCAGTTCTTC. It codes for CASSFGGSSYNEQFF. Combining the CDR3 with reference TRBV7-2 and TRBJ2-1 gives the whole variable domain GAGVSQSPSNKVTEKGKDVELRCDPISGHTALYWYRQSLGQGLEFLIYFQGNSAPDKSGLPSDRFSAERTGGSVSTLTIQRTQQEDSAVYLCASSFGGSSYNEQFFGPGTRLTVL.

This clone occurred once. This chain connects TRBV10-2 to TRBJ1-1, with no clear D. Per the germline V gene, CDR1 is WSHSY and CDR2 is SAAADI. This CDR3 is built from 14 residues. V was pared by 3 bases and J by 1 base, with 9 bases between. CDR3 amino acids: CASSEFAGNTEAFF. The CDR3 DNA follows: TGCGCCAGCAGTGAATTCGCAGGGAACACTGAAGCTTTCTTT.

This clone was detected once. The J gene is TRBJ2-7, the V gene TRBV5-1; 9 bases map to TRBD1. CDR3 size: 13 residues. Germline values: CDR1 SGHRS, CDR2 YFSETQ. Trimming removed 7 bases from V and 4 bases from J; junction bases left unmatched: 6. CDR3 DNA sequence: TGCGCCAGCCGGGGACAGGGAGGGTACGAGCAGTACTTC. It specifies CASRGQGGYEQYF.